These 20 T cell receptor beta chains were sequenced from one sample in a study of T cells expressing NK-cell markers. Reanalyzing the 5' RACE reads, TCRdb keeps one entry per CDR3 protein, without DNA. This sample's table reports approximately 460,000 distinct CDR3 sequences. The material sequenced was blood T cells: a sorted CD56 or NKG2C T cell subset, CD4+ or CD8+ T cells, or bulk PBMC T cells (not recorded which). The receptor set was obtained from a woman aged 18-69 years in good health.

The V and J genes are TRBV7-2 and TRBJ2-4. The CDR3 contains 11 residues. Germline V gene lookup returns CDR1 SGHTA and CDR2 FQGNSA. CDR3 in amino acids: CASSSKNIQYF.

This chain connects TRBV5-1 to TRBJ2-1; TCRdb picks TRBD1, but there is no DNA to check that call. The CDR3 is made up of 15 amino acids. The V gene's germline CDR1 is SGHRS and CDR2 YFSETQ. The CDR3 sequence: CASSLPGTGWNEQFF.

The J gene is TRBJ2-3, the V gene TRBV6-1; the TCRdb D gene call, TRBD1, has no DNA to confirm it. The CDR3 sequence is 15 residues long. Germline values: CDR1 MNHNS, CDR2 SASEGT. Here the CDR3 reads CASSGGGTGTDTQYF.

The chain couples TRBV4-1 to TRBJ1-1; the D call from TCRdb, TRBD1, cannot be confirmed without DNA. Germline V gives CDR1 MGHRA, CDR2 YSYEKL. This CDR3 contains 15 residues. CDR3 amino acids: CASSLRTGLNTEAFF.

The chain is built from TRBV5-1 and TRBJ2-3. Germline V gene lookup returns CDR1 SGHRS and CDR2 YFSETQ. CDR3 length: 12 amino acids. CDR3: CASSFMTDTQYF.

V and J are TRBV24-1 and TRBJ2-7. CDR1 KGHDR and CDR2 SFDVKD come from the germline V gene. The CDR3 runs to 12 residues. The CDR3: CATSPGPYEQYF.

The genes are TRBV5-1 and TRBJ2-7; TCRdb names TRBD2, which stays unverified in the absence of DNA. Per the germline V gene, CDR1 is SGHRS and CDR2 is YFSETQ. The CDR3 contains 16 residues. The chain's CDR3 is CASRAESGLEGKEQYF.

This chain joins TRBV9 and TRBJ2-7; TCRdb outputs TRBD2, but without DNA this stays unchecked. Germline V lookup: CDR1 SGDLS, CDR2 YYNGEE. This CDR3 comprises 15 residues. The CDR3 protein is CASSVDGRGHYEQYF.

This chain connects TRBV20-1 to TRBJ2-7; no DNA is available, so the TRBD2 call from TCRdb remains unchecked. CDR1 is DFQATT, CDR2 SNEGSKA, per germline (reference sequence). This CDR3 is 15 amino acids long. This CDR3 reads CSAKGATSGAYEQYF.

This chain uses TRBV5-1 with TRBJ2-2. The CDR3 extends over 13 amino acids. CDR1 and CDR2 from the germline V gene are SGHRS and YFSETQ. The CDR3 loop is CASSLADPGELFF.

The chain has TRBV5-4 and TRBJ2-3; absent DNA, TCRdb's TRBD2 call cannot be checked. CDR1 is SGHNT, CDR2 YYREEE, per germline (reference sequence). The CDR3 is 14 residues long. Here the CDR3 reads CASSQRRGTDTQYF.

This chain joins TRBV6-5 and TRBJ2-7. Germline CDR1 reads MNHEY; CDR2 reads SVGAGI. The CDR3 length is 17 residues. CDR3 amino acids: CASSYSLFTQGPYEQYF.

This chain uses TRBV7-9 with TRBJ2-1; TCRdb proposes TRBD1, but this gene call is untestable without DNA. Germline V CDR1 and CDR2: SEHNR, FQNEAQ (reference sequence). This CDR3 region has 15 residues. CDR3: CASSPGTGIFIEQFF.

The rearrangement uses TRBV29-1 and TRBJ2-3; lacking DNA, the TRBD1 call made by TCRdb goes unchecked. The V gene's germline CDR1 is SQVTM and CDR2 ANQGSEA. This CDR3 spans 15 amino acids. CDR3 loop: CSVEWGTGDWDTQYF.

This rearrangement joins TRBV5-6 to TRBJ2-4; TCRdb proposes TRBD1, but this gene call is untestable without DNA. There are 16 residues in the CDR3. CDR1 SGHDT and CDR2 YYEEEE come from the germline V gene. CDR3 sequence: CASDGGGSIAKNIQYF.

The CDR3 protein is CASSRTQGTRGEQYF. The chain is built from TRBV5-4 and TRBJ2-7; the TRBD1 assignment by TCRdb is unverifiable without DNA. The CDR3 consists of 15 residues. In germline, CDR1 is SGHNT, CDR2 YYREEE (reference sequence).

The rearrangement links TRBV20-1 to TRBJ1-5; absent DNA, TCRdb's TRBD1 call cannot be checked. This CDR3 has 15 residues. Germline loops: CDR1 DFQATT, CDR2 SNEGSKA (reference sequence). The CDR3 loop reads CSARDQGSTSQPQHF.

CDR3 residues: CASSPATGYIQYF. This rearrangement joins TRBV18 to TRBJ2-4; TCRdb returns TRBD1, unconfirmable since there is no DNA. The CDR3 loop spans 13 amino acids. Germline CDR1 reads KGHSH; CDR2 reads LQKENI.

The rearrangement links TRBV11-2 to TRBJ1-1. Germline CDR1 is SGHAT and CDR2 is FQNNGV. The CDR3 covers 12 residues. CDR3 in amino acids: CASSLEVDEAFF.

This rearrangement joins TRBV12-3 or TRBV12-4 to TRBJ1-5; TCRdb designates TRBD1, a call that cannot be tested without DNA. This CDR3 spans 13 amino acids. Here the CDR3 reads CASSRQGGQPQHF.